Shown below are 3 T cell receptor beta chains from a single sample sequenced in a study of immune evolution from preneoplasia to lung adenocarcinoma (dated by TCRdb to about 2021). Library creation used the immunoSEQ multiplex PCR assay. Held by TCRdb, this immuneACCESS table contains in-frame sequences only and omits some clones. Under half of the omission traces to an unresolved V gene where checked; the cause of the rest is unknown. Here the sample has 2,000 or so clones; over 75% occur a single time. The top ten clonotypes cover roughly 9.6% of the sample. Sequencing was done on a sample of FFPE adjacent normal lung tissue. These receptors came from a person aged 65-85 years with lung adenocarcinoma.

The V gene is TRBV2, the J gene TRBJ2-3; D ambiguous. CDR3 length: 15 residues. Germline values: CDR1 SNHLY, CDR2 FYNNEI. The V gene lost 10 bases and the J gene lost 2 bases, with 19 bases spanning the gap. The CDR3 sequence: CATKNGRSATDTQYF. Written as DNA, the CDR3 is TGTGCCACTAAAAACGGCCGATCTGCCACAGATACGCAGTATTTT.

V usage is TRBV6-5 and J usage is TRBJ2-5, with 7 bases aligning to TRBD2. The V gene end was trimmed by 8 bases and the J gene end by 1 base; junction bases not matched to a gene: 7. This CDR3 contains 14 residues. The germline CDR1 and CDR2 sequences are MNHEY and SVGAGI. As DNA, the CDR3 is TGTGCCAGCTCGCCCGGGGGGACCCAAGAGACCCAGTACTTC. It codes for CASSPGGTQETQYF.

This chain joins TRBV29-1 and TRBJ2-5; TRBD1 matches 7 bases. CDR3 length equals 13 residues. Germline assignment: CDR1 SQVTM and CDR2 ANQGSEA. The V and J ends lost 4 bases and 3 bases, in that order; junction bases with no gene match: 5. The CDR3 DNA follows: TGCAGCGTTGCCCCGGGACAGAAAGAGACCCAGTACTTC. It yields the protein CSVAPGQKETQYF. The full variable domain, in which reference TRBV29-1 and TRBJ2-5 provide the parts outside the CDR3, is SAVISQKPSRDICQRGTSLTIQCQVDSQVTMMFWYRQQPGQSLTLIATANQGSEATYESGFVIDKFPISRPNLTFSTLTVSNMSPEDSSIYLCSVAPGQKETQYFGPGTRLLVL.